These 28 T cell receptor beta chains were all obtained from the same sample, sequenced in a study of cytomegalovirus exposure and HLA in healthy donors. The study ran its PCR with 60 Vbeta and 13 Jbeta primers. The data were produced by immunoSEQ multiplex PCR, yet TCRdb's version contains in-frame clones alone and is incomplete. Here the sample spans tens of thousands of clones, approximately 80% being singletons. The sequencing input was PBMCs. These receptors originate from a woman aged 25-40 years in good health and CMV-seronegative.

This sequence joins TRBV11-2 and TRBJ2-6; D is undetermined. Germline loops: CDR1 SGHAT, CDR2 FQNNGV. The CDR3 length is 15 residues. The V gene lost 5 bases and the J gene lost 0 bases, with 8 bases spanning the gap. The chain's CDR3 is CASSQFNSGANVLTF. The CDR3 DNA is TGTGCCAGCAGCCAGTTCAACTCTGGGGCCAACGTCCTGACTTTC.

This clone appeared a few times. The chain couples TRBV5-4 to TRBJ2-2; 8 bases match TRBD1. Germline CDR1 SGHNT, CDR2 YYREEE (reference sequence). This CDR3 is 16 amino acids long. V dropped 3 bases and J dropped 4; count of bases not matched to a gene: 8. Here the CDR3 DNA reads TGTGCCAGCAGCTCGGGACAGGCAAAGGGCACCGGGGAGCTGTTTTTT. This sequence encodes CASSSGQAKGTGELFF. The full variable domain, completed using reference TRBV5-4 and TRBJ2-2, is ETGVTQSPTHLIKTRGQQVTLRCSSQSGHNTVSWYQQALGQGPQFIFQYYREEENGRGNFPPRFSGLQFPNYSSELNVNALELDDSALYLCASSSGQAKGTGELFFGEGSRLTVL.

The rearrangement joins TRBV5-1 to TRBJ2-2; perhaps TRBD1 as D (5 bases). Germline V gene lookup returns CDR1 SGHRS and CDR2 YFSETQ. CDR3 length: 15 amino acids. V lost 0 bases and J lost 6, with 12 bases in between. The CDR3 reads CASSLEAIQAGELFF. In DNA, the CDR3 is TGCGCCAGCAGCTTGGAGGCCATACAGGCCGGGGAGCTGTTTTTT.

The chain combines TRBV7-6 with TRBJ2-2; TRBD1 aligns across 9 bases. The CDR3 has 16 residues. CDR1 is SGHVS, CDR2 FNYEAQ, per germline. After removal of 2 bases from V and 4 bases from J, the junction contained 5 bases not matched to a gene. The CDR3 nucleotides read TGTGCCAGCAGCTTATACGGACAGGGGATCACCGGGGAGCTGTTTTTT. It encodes CASSLYGQGITGELFF.

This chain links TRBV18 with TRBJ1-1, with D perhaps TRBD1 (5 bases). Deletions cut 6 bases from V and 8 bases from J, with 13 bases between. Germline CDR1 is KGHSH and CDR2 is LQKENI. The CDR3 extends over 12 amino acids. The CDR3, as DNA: TGTGCCAGCTCTCGCACTGCAGGGGAAGCTTTCTTT. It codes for CASSRTAGEAFF.

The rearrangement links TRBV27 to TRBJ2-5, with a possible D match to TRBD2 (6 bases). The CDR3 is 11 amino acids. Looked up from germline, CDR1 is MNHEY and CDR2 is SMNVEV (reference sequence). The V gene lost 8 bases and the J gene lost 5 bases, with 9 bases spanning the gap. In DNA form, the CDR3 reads TGTGCCAGCTACCGGGGGGAGACCCAGTACTTC. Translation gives CASYRGETQYF.

The CDR3 nucleotides read TGTGCCAGCCAGGGGGCCGGTCCTAGCTACACCTTC. Encoded protein: CASQGAGPSYTF. The gene calls are TRBV6-5 and TRBJ1-2; TRBD1 matches 8 bases. CDR1 and CDR2 from the germline V gene are MNHEY and SVGAGI. Trimming took 8 bases from V and 9 from J; bases not matched to a gene: 8. The CDR3 consists of 12 residues.

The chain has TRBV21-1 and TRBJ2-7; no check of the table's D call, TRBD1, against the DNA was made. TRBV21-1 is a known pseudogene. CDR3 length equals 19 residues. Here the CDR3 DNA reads TGTGCCAGCAGCAAATCGGAAGGGGGGACAGGGAAAAACAGCTACGAGCAGTACTTC. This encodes CASSKSEGGTGKNSYEQYF.

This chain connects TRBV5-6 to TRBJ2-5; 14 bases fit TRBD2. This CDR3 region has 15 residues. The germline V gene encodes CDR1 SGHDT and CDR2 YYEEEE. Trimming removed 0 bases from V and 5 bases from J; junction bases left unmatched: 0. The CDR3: CASSLGTSGRETQYF. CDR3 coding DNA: TGTGCCAGCAGCTTGGGGACTAGCGGGAGGGAGACCCAGTACTTC. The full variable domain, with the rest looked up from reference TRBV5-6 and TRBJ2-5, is DAGVTQSPTHLIKTRGQQVTLRCSPKSGHDTVSWYQQALGQGPQFIFQYYEEEERQRGNFPDRFSGHQFPNYSSELNVNALLLGDSALYLCASSLGTSGRETQYFGPGTRLLVL.

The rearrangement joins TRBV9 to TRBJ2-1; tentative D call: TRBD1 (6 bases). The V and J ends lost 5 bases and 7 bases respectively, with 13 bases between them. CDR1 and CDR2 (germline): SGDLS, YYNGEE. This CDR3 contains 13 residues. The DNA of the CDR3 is TGTGCCAGCAGTTTCGGACAGAAAAATGAGCAGTTCTTC. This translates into CASSFGQKNEQFF.

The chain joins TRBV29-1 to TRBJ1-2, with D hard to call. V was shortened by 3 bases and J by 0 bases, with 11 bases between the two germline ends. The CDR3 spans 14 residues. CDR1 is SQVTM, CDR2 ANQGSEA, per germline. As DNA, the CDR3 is TGCAGCGTTGATCGCCGTTCGGCTAACTATGGCTACACCTTC. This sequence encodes CSVDRRSANYGYTF.

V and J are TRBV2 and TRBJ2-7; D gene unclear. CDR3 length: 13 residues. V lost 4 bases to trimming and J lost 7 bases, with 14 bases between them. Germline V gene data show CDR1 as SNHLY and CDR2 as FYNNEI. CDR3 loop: CASSVTQTGEQYF. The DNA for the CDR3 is TGTGCCAGCAGTGTGACCCAGACCGGGGAGCAGTACTTC.

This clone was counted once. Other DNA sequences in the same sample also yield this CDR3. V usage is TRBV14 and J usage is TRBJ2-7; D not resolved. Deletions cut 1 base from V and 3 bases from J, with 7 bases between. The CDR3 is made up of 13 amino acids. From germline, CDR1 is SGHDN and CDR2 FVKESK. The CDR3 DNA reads TGTGCCAGCAGCCAAGTGCGAGGCTACGAGCAGTACTTC. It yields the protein CASSQVRGYEQYF.

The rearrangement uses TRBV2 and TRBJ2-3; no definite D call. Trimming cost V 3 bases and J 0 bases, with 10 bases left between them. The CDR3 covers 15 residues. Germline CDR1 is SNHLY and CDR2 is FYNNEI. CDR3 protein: CASSDEFWSTDTQYF. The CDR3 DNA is TGTGCCAGCAGTGATGAGTTCTGGAGCACAGATACGCAGTATTTT. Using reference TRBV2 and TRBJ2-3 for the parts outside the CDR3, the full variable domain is EPEVTQTPSHQVTQMGQEVILRCVPISNHLYFYWYRQILGQKVEFLVSFYNNEISEKSEIFDDQFSVERPDGSNFTLKIRSTKLEDSAMYFCASSDEFWSTDTQYFGPGTRLTVL.

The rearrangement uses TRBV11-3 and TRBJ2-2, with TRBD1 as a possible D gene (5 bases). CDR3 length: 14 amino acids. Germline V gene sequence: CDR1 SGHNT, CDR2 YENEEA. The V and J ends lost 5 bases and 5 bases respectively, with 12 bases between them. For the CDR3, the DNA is TGTGCCAGCAGCAAATGGGGCGCGACCGGGGAGCTGTTTTTT. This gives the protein CASSKWGATGELFF.

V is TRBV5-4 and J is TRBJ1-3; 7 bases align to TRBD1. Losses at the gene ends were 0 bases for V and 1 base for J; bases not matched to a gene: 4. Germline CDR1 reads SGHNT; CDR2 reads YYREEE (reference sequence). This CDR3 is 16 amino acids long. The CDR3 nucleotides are TGTGCCAGCAGCTTGGGACAGGGTCCGTCTGGAAACACCATATATTTT. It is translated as CASSLGQGPSGNTIYF.

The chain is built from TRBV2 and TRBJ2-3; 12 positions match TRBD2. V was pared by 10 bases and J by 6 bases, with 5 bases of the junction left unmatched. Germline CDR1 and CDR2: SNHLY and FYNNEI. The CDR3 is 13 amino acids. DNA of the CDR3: TGTGCCACCGCGGGACTAGCGGGCGATACGCAGTATTTT. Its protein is CATAGLAGDTQYF.

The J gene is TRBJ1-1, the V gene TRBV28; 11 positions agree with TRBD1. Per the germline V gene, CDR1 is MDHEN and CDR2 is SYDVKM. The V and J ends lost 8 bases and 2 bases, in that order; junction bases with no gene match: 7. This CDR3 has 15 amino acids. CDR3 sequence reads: CASQWTGGINTEAFF. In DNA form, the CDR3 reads TGTGCCAGCCAGTGGACAGGGGGCATCAACACTGAAGCTTTCTTT.

The CDR3 loop reads CATSRDTSSGANVLTF. The CDR3 nucleotides read TGTGCCACCAGCAGAGATACGAGCTCTGGGGCCAACGTCCTGACTTTC. The chain carries TRBV15 and TRBJ2-6; D unresolved. Trimming removed 0 bases at V and 0 bases at J, with 6 bases between. This CDR3 is built from 16 residues. Germline CDR1 LNHNV, CDR2 YYDKDF (reference sequence).

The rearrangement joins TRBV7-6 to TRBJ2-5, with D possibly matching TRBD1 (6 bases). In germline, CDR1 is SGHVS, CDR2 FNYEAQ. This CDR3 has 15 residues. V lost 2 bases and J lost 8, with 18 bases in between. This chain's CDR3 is CASSLKTGTTQTQYF. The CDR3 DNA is TGTGCCAGCAGCTTAAAAACCGGGACAACCCAAACCCAGTACTTC.

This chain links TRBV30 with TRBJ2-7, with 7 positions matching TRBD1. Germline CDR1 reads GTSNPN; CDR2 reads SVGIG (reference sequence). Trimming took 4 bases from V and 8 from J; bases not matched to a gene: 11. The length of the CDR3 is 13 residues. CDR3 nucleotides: TGTGCCTGGACCCGAGGACAGGAAATGAAGCAGTACTTC. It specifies CAWTRGQEMKQYF.

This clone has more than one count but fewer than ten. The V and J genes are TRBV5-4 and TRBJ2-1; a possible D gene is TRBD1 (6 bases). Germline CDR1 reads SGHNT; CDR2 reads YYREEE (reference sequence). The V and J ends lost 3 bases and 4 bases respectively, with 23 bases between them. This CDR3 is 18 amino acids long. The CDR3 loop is CASSSKTNRAQLYNEQFF. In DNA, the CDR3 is TGTGCCAGCAGCTCCAAAACCAACAGGGCGCAATTGTACAATGAGCAGTTCTTC.

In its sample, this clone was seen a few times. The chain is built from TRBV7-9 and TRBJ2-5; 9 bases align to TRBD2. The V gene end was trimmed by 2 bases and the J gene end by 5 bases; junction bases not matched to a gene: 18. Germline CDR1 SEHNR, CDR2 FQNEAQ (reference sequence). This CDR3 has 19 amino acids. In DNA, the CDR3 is TGTGCCAGCAGCTTATTACCTCGGTTTCGCGGGAGGGCGGAGGAGACCCAGTACTTC. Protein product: CASSLLPRFRGRAEETQYF.

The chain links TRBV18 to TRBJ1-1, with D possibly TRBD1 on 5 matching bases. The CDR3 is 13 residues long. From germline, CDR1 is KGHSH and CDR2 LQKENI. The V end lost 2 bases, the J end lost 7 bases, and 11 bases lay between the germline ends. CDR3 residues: CASSPRGTGEAFF. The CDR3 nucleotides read TGTGCCAGCTCACCAAGGGGAACGGGTGAAGCTTTCTTT. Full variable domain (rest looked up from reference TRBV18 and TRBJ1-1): NAGVMQNPRHLVRRRGQEARLRCSPMKGHSHVYWYRQLPEEGLKFMVYLQKENIIDESGMPKERFSAEFPKEGPSILRIQQVVRGDSAAYFCASSPRGTGEAFFGQGTRLTVV.

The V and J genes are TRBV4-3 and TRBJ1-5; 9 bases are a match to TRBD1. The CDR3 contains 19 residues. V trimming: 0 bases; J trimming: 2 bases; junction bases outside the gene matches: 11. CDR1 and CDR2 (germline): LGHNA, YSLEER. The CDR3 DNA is TGCGCCAGCAGCCAAGAATTGGACAGGGGTCAATATGGCAATCAGCCCCAGCATTTT. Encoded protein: CASSQELDRGQYGNQPQHF.

The CDR3: CATSEMETQYF. The CDR3 DNA reads as TGTGCCACCAGCGAGATGGAGACCCAGTACTTC. The V and J genes are TRBV15 and TRBJ2-5; D unclear. V lost 5 bases, J lost 5 bases, and 6 bases lay in between. CDR3 length equals 11 residues. From germline, CDR1 is LNHNV and CDR2 YYDKDF (reference sequence).

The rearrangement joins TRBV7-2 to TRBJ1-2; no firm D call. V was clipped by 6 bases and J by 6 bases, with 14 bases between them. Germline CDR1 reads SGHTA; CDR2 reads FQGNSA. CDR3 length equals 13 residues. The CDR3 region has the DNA TGTGCCAGCAGGGAGGACCGCACCAATGGCTACACCTTC. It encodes CASREDRTNGYTF.

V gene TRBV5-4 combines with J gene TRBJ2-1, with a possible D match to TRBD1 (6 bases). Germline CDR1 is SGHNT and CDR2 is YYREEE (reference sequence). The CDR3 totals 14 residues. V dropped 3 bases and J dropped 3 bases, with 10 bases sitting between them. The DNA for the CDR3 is TGTGCCAGCAGCTACCTGGACAGCTACAATGAGCAGTTCTTC. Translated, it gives CASSYLDSYNEQFF.